The 12 T cell receptor beta chains presented below share a single source sample, sequenced in a study of blood T cell repertoires in COVID-19. Repertoires were generated with immunoSEQ multiplex PCR, while TCRdb's copy carries only in-frame clones and drops some. The sample gives 130,000 or so clones, 85% to 90% of which show up once; 25% to 35% is in the top ten. The sample comprised peripheral blood. Receptor source: a man between 70 and 80 years old with active or convalescent COVID-19.

Worth noting for this clone: At one of its ends the junction is not consistent with the germline gene, which may arise from a read error. The chain uses TRBV11-1 and TRBJ1-2; D unresolved. The CDR3 consists of 11 residues. Germline V CDR1 and CDR2: SGHAT, FQDESV (reference sequence). The CDR3 sequence: CASSLEAQPSF. The CDR3 coding sequence is TGTGCCAGCAGCTTAGAAGCGCAGCCCAGCTTC.

V gene TRBV5-6 combines with J gene TRBJ1-1; a weak D match, TRBD1 (6 bases). From germline, CDR1 is SGHDT and CDR2 YYEEEE. The CDR3 loop spans 17 amino acids. V was shortened by 4 bases and J by 0 bases, with 19 bases between the two germline ends. The CDR3 loop is CASSPPAGQGMNTEAFF. DNA for the CDR3: TGTGCCAGCAGCCCACCCGCCGGGCAGGGGATGAACACTGAAGCTTTCTTT.

The genes are TRBV30 and TRBJ1-1; perhaps TRBD1 as D (5 bases). The CDR3 length is 13 residues. CDR1 GTSNPN and CDR2 SVGIG come from the germline V gene (reference sequence). Trimming stripped 1 base from V and 3 bases from J, with 9 bases between. For the CDR3, the DNA is TGTGCCTGGAGTGAGGGGCTAGACACTGAAGCTTTCTTT. Its translation: CAWSEGLDTEAFF.

The chain has TRBV30 and TRBJ2-3; D unresolved. The CDR3 extends over 12 amino acids. Germline V gene sequence: CDR1 GTSNPN, CDR2 SVGIG (reference sequence). V was shortened by 3 bases and J by 0 bases, with 4 bases between the two germline ends. This chain's CDR3 is CAWRSSTDTQYF. The CDR3 coding sequence is TGTGCCTGGAGAAGCAGCACAGATACGCAGTATTTT.

The gene calls are TRBV11-2 and TRBJ2-7; a possible D gene is TRBD1 (6 bases). V lost 5 bases and J lost 2, with 7 bases in between. Looked up from germline, CDR1 is SGHAT and CDR2 is FQNNGV. The CDR3 is 12 residues long. CDR3 residues: CASSRTAYEQYF. CDR3 DNA sequence: TGTGCCAGCAGCCGGACAGCCTACGAGCAGTACTTC.

The chain recombines TRBV29-1 with TRBJ1-1; unclear D gene. Germline lookup yields CDR1 SQVTM and CDR2 ANQGSEA. The CDR3 runs 13 residues. The V gene lost 4 bases and the J gene lost 0 bases, with 9 bases spanning the gap. CDR3 DNA sequence: TGCAGCGTTGGAGTTTCCGTGAACACTGAAGCTTTCTTT. Protein: CSVGVSVNTEAFF.

The chain joins TRBV5-1 to TRBJ2-1; 7 bases line up with TRBD2. The junction had 10 bases not matched to a gene; V was cut back by 3 bases and J by 10 bases. CDR3 size: 14 residues. Germline loops: CDR1 SGHRS, CDR2 YFSETQ. The CDR3 reads CASSSRGGSGEQFF. The CDR3 DNA follows: TGCGCCAGCAGCTCTAGGGGCGGGAGTGGGGAGCAGTTCTTC.

The chain links TRBV5-6 to TRBJ2-5, with TRBD2 identical over 11 bases. CDR1 is SGHDT and CDR2 is YYEEEE in the germline V gene. V was clipped by 4 bases and J by 3 bases; unmatched bases: 8. The length of the CDR3 is 16 residues. The CDR3 region has the DNA TGTGCCAGCAGCCCCCCCGGGACTAGCGGAGAAGAGACCCAGTACTTC. This gives the protein CASSPPGTSGEETQYF.

This clone occurred a few times. The chain has TRBV5-1 and TRBJ2-1; 8 nucleotides line up with TRBD1. The V gene's germline CDR1 is SGHRS and CDR2 YFSETQ. This CDR3 comprises 13 residues. J gave up 13 bases and V 0 bases, and 6 bases lay outside the gene matches. The CDR3 region has the DNA TGCGCCAGCAGCTTGGTGGGACAGGACATTCAGTTCTTC. This translates into CASSLVGQDIQFF. The variable domain in full, with the rest retrieved from reference TRBV5-1 and TRBJ2-1, is KAGVTQTPRYLIKTRGQQVTLSCSPISGHRSVSWYQQTPGQGLQFLFEYFSETQRNKGNFPGRFSGRQFSNSRSEMNVSTLELGDSALYLCASSLVGQDIQFFGPGTRLTVL.

The rearrangement uses TRBV4-2 and TRBJ1-4; no clear D. V lost 2 bases and J 8 bases, leaving 15 bases between the germline ends. Germline V gene lookup returns CDR1 LGHNA and CDR2 YNFKEQ. The CDR3 has 15 amino acids. CDR3 sequence: CASSQSGAREEKLFF. The CDR3 DNA follows: TGTGCCAGCAGCCAATCGGGAGCGCGCGAGGAAAAACTGTTTTTT.

This clone was recorded at least ten times. This CDR3 is also generated by other DNA sequences in the sample. V gene TRBV5-1 combines with J gene TRBJ2-7; D is possibly TRBD2 (6 bases). V lost 4 bases and J lost 5, with 10 bases in between. Germline loops: CDR1 SGHRS, CDR2 YFSETQ. CDR3 length equals 12 residues. CDR3 in amino acids: CASSAGPDEQYF. The CDR3 DNA sequence: TGCGCCAGCAGCGCGGGACCGGACGAGCAGTACTTC.

This chain links TRBV28 with TRBJ2-3, with TRBD1 identical over 9 bases. After removal of 3 bases from V and 6 bases from J, the junction contained 10 bases not matched to a gene. The CDR3 spans 16 residues. Germline CDR1 and CDR2: MDHEN and SYDVKM. The CDR3 DNA is TGTGCCAGCAGTTTTAGGGGACAGGGTTTTGTGGATACGCAGTATTTT. It encodes CASSFRGQGFVDTQYF.